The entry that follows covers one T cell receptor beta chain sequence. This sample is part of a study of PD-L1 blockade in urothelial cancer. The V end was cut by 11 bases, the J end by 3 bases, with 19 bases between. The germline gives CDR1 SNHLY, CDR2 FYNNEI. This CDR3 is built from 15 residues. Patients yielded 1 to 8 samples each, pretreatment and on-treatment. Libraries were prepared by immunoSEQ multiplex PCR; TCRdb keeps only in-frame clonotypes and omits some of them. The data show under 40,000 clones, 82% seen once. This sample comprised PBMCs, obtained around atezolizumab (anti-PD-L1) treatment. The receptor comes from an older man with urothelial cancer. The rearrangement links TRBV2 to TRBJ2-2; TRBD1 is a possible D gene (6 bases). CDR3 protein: CASRQTGSYTGELFF. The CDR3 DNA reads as TGTGCCTCAAGACAAACAGGGAGTTACACCGGGGAGCTGTTTTTT.